This T cell receptor beta chain is drawn from a study of CD8 T cells in Susac syndrome. Study-wide findings and caveats: The study acknowledged a relatively small number of individuals in its TCR sequencing and HLA analysis.

RNA amounts of about 0.5 to 1 ug underwent reverse transcription with random hexamers. Multiplex immunoSEQ PCR targeted 54 Vbeta and 13 Jbeta TCR beta segments. In TCRdb, the immunoSEQ multiplex PCR reads were re-called with MiXCR into one record per CDR3 protein. The sample comprises some 100,000 distinct CDR3 sequences, around 90% of which are singletons, and 0.13% to 0.15% rests with the top ten. Notes on this clonotype: Its antigen is not identified.

Blood CD8+ and CD4+ T cells underwent high-throughput TCR beta sequencing. TEMRA cells were FACS-enriched, while CD8+ and CD4+ T cells were negatively isolated. After removal of 6 bases from V and 6 bases from J, the junction contained 5 bases not matched to a gene. This CDR3 has 12 amino acids. Germline-derived CDR1 and CDR2 are DFQATT and SNEGSKA (reference sequence). The sample was CD4+ T cells from PBMCs. This sequence was found in a human donor in good health. The gene calls are TRBV20-1 and TRBJ2-3; the match to TRBD2 covers 8 bases. CDR3 nucleotide sequence: TGCAGTGCCGTTAGCGGGGCGGATACGCAGTATTTT. Translation gives CSAVSGADTQYF.